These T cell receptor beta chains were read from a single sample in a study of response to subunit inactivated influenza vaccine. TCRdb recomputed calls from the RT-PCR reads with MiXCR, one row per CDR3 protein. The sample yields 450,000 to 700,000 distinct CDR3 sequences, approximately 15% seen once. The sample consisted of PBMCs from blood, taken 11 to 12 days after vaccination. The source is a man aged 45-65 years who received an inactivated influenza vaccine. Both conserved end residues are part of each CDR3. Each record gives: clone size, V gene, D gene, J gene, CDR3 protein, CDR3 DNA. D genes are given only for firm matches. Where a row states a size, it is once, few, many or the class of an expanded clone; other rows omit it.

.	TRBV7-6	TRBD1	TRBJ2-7	CASSSRDRGAYEQYF	TGTGCCAGCAGCTCAAGGGACAGAGGAGCCTACGAGCAGTACTTC
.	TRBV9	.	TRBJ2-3	CASSVGDTDTQYF	TGTGCCAGCAGCGTGGGGGACACAGATACGCAGTATTTT
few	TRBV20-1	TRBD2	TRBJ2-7	CSGTGLAGTYEQYF	TGCAGTGGTACTGGACTAGCGGGAACCTACGAGCAGTACTTC
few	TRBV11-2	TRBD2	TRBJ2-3	CASSAPRTSGGADTQYF	TGTGCCAGCAGCGCCCCCCGGACTAGCGGGGGGGCAGATACGCAGTATTTT
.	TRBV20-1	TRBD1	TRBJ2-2	CSALSGQGAITGELFF	TGCAGTGCCCTGTCCGGACAGGGGGCGATTACCGGGGAGCTGTTTTTT
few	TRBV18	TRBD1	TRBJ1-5	CASSKTGSNQPQHF	TGTGCCAGCTCCAAGACAGGGAGCAATCAGCCCCAGCATTTT
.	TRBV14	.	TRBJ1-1	CASSLRRQTLMNTEAFF	TGTGCCAGCAGCCTTCGAAGACAGACACTTATGAACACTGAAGCTTTCTTT
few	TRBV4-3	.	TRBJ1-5	CASSQDMSNQPQHF	TGCGCCAGCAGCCAAGACATGAGCAATCAGCCCCAGCATTTT
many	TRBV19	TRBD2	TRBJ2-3	CASNIGTSGSSDTQYF	TGTGCCAGTAATATCGGGACTAGCGGGAGCTCAGATACGCAGTATTTT
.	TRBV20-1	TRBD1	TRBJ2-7	CSARQTGPGNEQYF	TGCAGTGCTAGGCAGACAGGGCCGGGCAACGAGCAGTACTTC
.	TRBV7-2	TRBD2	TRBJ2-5	CASSRTSGGAGETQYF	TGTGCCAGCAGCCGGACTAGCGGGGGGGCAGGAGAGACCCAGTACTTC
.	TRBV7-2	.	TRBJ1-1	CASSLVQGMGTEAFF	TGTGCCAGCAGCTTAGTACAGGGAATGGGCACTGAAGCTTTCTTT
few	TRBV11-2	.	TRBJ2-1	CASSPVEEIYNEQFF	TGTGCCAGCAGCCCGGTGGAGGAGATCTACAATGAGCAGTTCTTC
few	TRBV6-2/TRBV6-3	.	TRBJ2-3	CASSSPPGASTDTQYF	TGTGCCAGCAGCTCCCCCCCAGGGGCTAGCACAGATACGCAGTATTTT
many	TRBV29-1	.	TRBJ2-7	CSTRTVNYEQYF	TGCAGCACCCGAACAGTGAACTACGAGCAGTACTTC
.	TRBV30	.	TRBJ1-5	CAWRAGPGQPQHF	TGTGCCTGGAGAGCCGGCCCCGGTCAGCCCCAGCATTTT
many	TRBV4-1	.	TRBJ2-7	CASSQRLSGGGLSYEQYF	TGCGCCAGCAGCCAACGTCTTTCGGGCGGGGGCCTCTCCTACGAGCAGTACTTC
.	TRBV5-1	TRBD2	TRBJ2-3	CASSLGGGESDTQYF	TGCGCCAGCAGCTTGGGCGGGGGTGAATCAGATACGCAGTATTTT
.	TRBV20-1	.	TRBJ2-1	CSARDRSRSRYNEQFF	TGCAGTGCTAGAGATCGGTCCCGGTCCCGCTACAATGAGCAGTTCTTC
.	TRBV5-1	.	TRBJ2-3	CASSGTPPDTQYF	TGCGCCAGCTCCGGGACTCCGCCAGATACGCAGTATTTT
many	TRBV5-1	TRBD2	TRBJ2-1	CASSLRASGDNEQFF	TGCGCCAGCAGCTTGCGGGCTAGCGGGGACAATGAGCAGTTCTTC
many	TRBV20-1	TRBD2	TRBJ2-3	CSANHGLAGGAQYF	TGCAGTGCTAACCACGGACTAGCGGGAGGCGCGCAGTATTTT
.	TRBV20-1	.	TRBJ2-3	CSARPGTFYSTDTQYF	TGCAGTGCTAGGCCTGGGACTTTTTATAGCACAGATACGCAGTATTTT
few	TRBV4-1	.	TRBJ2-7	CASSQSGRGSSYEQYF	TGCGCCAGCAGCCAAAGCGGGCGGGGTAGCTCCTACGAGCAGTACTTC
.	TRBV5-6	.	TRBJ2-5	CASSFLQETQYF	TGTGCCAGCAGCTTCCTTCAAGAGACCCAGTACTTC
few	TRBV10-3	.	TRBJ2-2	CAIRNRPEGGELFF	TGTGCCATCAGGAACAGGCCTGAGGGCGGGGAGCTGTTTTTT
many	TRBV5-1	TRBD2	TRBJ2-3	CASSLVSGGLDTQYF	TGCGCCAGCAGCTTGGTGTCGGGAGGCTTGGATACGCAGTATTTT